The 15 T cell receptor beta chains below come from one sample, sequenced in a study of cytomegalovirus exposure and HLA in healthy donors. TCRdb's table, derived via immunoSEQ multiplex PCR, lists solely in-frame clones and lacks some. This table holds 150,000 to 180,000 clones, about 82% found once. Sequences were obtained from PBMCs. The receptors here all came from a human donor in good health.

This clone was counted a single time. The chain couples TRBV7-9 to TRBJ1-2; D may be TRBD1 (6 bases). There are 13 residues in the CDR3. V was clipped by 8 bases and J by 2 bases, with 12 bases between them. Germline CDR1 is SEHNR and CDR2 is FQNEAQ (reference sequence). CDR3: CASAFDRNYGYTF. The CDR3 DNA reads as TGTGCCAGCGCTTTCGACAGGAACTATGGCTACACCTTC. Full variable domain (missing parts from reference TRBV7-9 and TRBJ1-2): DTGVSQNPRHKITKRGQNVTFRCDPISEHNRLYWYRQTLGQGPEFLTYFQNEAQLEKSRLLSDRFSAERPKGSFSTLEIQRTEQGDSAMYLCASAFDRNYGYTFGSGTRLTVV.

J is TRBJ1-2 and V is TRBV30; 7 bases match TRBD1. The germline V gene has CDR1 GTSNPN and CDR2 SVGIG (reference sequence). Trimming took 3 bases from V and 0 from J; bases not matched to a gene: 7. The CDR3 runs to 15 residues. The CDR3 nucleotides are TGTGCCTGGAGCCCGTGGACAGGAGCTAACTATGGCTACACCTTC. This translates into CAWSPWTGANYGYTF.

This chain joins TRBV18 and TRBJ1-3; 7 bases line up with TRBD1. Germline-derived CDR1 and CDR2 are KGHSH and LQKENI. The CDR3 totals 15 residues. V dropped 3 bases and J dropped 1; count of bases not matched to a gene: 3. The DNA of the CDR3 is TGTGCCAGCTCACCGGACAGGCAATCTGGAAACACCATATATTTT. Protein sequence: CASSPDRQSGNTIYF. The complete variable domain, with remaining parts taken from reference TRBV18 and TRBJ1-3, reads NAGVMQNPRHLVRRRGQEARLRCSPMKGHSHVYWYRQLPEEGLKFMVYLQKENIIDESGMPKERFSAEFPKEGPSILRIQQVVRGDSAAYFCASSPDRQSGNTIYFGEGSWLTVV.

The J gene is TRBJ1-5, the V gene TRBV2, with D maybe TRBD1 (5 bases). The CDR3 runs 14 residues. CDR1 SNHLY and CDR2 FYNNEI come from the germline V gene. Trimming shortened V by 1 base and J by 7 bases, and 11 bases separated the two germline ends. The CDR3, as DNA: TGTGCCAGCAGTGAAGGGCAGGGTTGGCAGCCCCAGCATTTT. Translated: CASSEGQGWQPQHF.

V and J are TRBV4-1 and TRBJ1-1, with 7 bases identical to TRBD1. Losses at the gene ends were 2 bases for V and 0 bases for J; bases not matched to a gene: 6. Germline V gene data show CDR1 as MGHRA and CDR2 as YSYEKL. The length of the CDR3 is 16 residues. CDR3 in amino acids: CASSQQTGSLNTEAFF. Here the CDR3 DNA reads TGCGCCAGCAGCCAACAGACAGGGTCATTGAACACTGAAGCTTTCTTT.

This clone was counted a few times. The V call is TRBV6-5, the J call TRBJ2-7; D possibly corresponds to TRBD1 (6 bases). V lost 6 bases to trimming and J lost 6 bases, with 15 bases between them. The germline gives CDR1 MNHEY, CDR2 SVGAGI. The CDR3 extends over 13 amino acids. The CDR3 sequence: CASRLTGIGEQYF. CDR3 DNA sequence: TGTGCCAGCAGGCTAACAGGGATTGGCGAGCAGTACTTC.

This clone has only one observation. CDR3 sequence (DNA): TGTGCCAGCAGTGTCGGCCGGGGGGCCACCGGGGAGCTGTTTTTT. It encodes CASSVGRGATGELFF. V gene TRBV2 combines with J gene TRBJ2-2; TRBD2 is a possible D gene (7 bases). CDR1 and CDR2 (germline): SNHLY, FYNNEI. This CDR3 spans 15 amino acids. V was trimmed by 4 bases and J by 4 bases, leaving 13 bases between them.

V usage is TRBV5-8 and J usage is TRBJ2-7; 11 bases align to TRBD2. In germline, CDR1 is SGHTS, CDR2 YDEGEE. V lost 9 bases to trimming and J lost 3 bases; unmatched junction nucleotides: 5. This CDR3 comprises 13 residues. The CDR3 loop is CATGTSGNYEQYF. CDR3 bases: TGTGCCACCGGGACTAGCGGAAACTACGAGCAGTACTTC.

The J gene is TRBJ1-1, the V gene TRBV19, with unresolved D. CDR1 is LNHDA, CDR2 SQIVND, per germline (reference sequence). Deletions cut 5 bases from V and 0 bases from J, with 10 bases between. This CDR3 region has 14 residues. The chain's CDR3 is CASSPRVMNTEAFF. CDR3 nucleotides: TGTGCCAGTAGTCCTCGAGTGATGAACACTGAAGCTTTCTTT.

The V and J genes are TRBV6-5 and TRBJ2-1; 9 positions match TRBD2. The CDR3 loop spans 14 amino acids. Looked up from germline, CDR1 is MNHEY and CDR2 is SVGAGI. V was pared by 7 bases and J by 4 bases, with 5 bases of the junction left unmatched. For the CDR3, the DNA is TGTGCCAGCACCAGAGCGGGAGGTTACAATGAGCAGTTCTTC. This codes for CASTRAGGYNEQFF.

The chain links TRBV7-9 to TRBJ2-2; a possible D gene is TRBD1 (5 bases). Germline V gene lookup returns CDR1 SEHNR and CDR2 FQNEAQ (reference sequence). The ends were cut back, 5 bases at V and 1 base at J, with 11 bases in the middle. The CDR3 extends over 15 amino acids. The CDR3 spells CASSRTPQNTGELFF. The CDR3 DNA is TGTGCCAGCAGCCGGACACCCCAGAACACCGGGGAGCTGTTTTTT. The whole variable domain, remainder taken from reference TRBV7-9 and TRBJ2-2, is DTGVSQNPRHKITKRGQNVTFRCDPISEHNRLYWYRQTLGQGPEFLTYFQNEAQLEKSRLLSDRFSAERPKGSFSTLEIQRTEQGDSAMYLCASSRTPQNTGELFFGEGSRLTVL.

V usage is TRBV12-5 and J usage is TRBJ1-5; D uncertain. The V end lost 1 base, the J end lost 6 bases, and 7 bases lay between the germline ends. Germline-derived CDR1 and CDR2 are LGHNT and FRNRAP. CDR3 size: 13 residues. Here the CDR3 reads CASGLGQFQPQHF. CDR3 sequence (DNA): TGTGCTAGTGGTTTGGGGCAGTTTCAGCCCCAGCATTTT.

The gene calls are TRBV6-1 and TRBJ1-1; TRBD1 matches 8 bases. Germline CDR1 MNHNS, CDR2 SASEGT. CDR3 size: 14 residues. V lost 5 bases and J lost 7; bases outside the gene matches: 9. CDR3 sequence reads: CASSIRTGNIEAFF. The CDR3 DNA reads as TGTGCCAGCAGTATCCGGACAGGGAATATTGAAGCTTTCTTT.

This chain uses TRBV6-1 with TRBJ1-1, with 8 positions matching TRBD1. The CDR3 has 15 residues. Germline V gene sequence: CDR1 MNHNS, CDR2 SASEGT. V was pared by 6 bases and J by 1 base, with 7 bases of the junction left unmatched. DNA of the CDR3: TGTGCCAGCAGGGTCTACAGGGGGGGGAACACTGAAGCTTTCTTT. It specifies CASRVYRGGNTEAFF.

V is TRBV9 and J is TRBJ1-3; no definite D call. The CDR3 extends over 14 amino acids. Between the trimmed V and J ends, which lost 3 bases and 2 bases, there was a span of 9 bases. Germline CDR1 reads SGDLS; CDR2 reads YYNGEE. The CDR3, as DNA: TGTGCCAGCAGCGGCCGCGGGGCTGGAAACACCATATATTTT. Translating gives CASSGRGAGNTIYF.